This T cell receptor (beta chain) was documented in a study of blood T cell repertoires in COVID-19. The wider study: Sample material is recorded as cDNA or gDNA derived from T cells, B-cell-depleted T cells, or PBMCs.

The CDR3 has 14 amino acids. Per the germline V gene, CDR1 is MNHNY and CDR2 is SVGAGI (reference sequence). Trimming took 2 bases from V and 8 from J, leaving 15 bases between them. Only in-frame clones appear in the TCRdb table, and some are missing; sequencing was by immunoSEQ multiplex PCR. The data contain about 220,000 clones, 82% of them singletons. Sequencing input: peripheral blood. This chain uses TRBV6-6 with TRBJ1-2; TRBD1 might be the D (5 bases). The sequence was collected from a woman at least 80 years old with acute or convalescent COVID-19. The CDR3 reads CASSYGQGSYGYTF. The CDR3 bases are TGTGCCAGCAGTTACGGGCAGGGTAGCTACGGCTACACCTTC.